This TCR beta chain was found in a study of cytomegalovirus exposure and HLA in healthy donors. Study information: Earlier work reported 117 million unique TCR beta sequences from about 180 million T cells.

About this clone: Its antigen remains unknown.

Study observations and caveats: It was assumed in the presence/absence analyses that sequencing depth was roughly uniform across donors. A later examination showed that TCR association rates differed by HLA locus, with DRB1 most and HLA-C fewest.

The V and J ends lost 4 bases and 0 bases, in that order; junction bases with no gene match: 3. The germline gives CDR1 MGHRA, CDR2 YSYEKL. The CDR3 loop spans 14 amino acids. PCR amplification relied on 60 Vbeta primers (plus 13 Jbeta primers). As handled by the study authors: The authors later counted 75 million to 90 million unique TCR beta chains, 9.5 million to 11 million of them shared. Produced via immunoSEQ multiplex PCR; TCRdb's table is partial and in-frame only. V and J calls plus clone size are reproduced from that table; the DNA served to infer D and trimming. The sample contains 130,000 or so clones, approximately 71% of which appear only once.

The specimen was PBMCs. V usage is TRBV4-1 and J usage is TRBJ2-7; 7 bases are shared with TRBD1. This clonotype originated in a woman aged 60-75 years in good health and CMV-seronegative. CDR3 in DNA: TGCGCCAGCAGCCCCGCAGGGGGCTCCTACGAGCAGTACTTC. Its translation is CASSPAGGSYEQYF.